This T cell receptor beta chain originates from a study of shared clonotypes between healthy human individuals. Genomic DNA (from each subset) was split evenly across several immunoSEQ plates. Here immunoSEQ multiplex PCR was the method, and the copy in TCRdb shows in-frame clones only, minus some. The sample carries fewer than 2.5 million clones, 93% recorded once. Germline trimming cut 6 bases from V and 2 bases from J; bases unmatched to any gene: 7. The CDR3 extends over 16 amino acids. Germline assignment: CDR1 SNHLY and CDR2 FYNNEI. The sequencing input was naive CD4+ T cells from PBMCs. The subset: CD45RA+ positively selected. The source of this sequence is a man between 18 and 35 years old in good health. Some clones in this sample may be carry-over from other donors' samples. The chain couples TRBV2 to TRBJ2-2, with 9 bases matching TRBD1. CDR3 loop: CASSRRDRANTGELFF. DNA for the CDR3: TGTGCCAGCAGCCGGAGGGACAGGGCCAACACCGGGGAGCTGTTTTTT.